This T cell receptor beta chain stems from a study of blood T cell repertoires in COVID-19 (dated by TCRdb to between 2020 and 2021). Concerning the study at large: Samples covering the acute and convalescent phases of COVID-19 were provided by collaborators in the United States, Italy and Spain. The material from the prospective study consisted of cDNA or gDNA derived from T cells, B-cell-depleted T cells, or PBMCs. Deeply sampled blood TCRbeta repertoires from subjects exposed to, actively infected with, or recovered from COVID-19 were included in the dataset. A freely available public database, intended as a resource for researchers studying the immune response to SARS-CoV-2, is where the repertoires were released. Samples were obtained from the ongoing ImmuneRACE study (first 160 participants) and from over 1,000 subjects provided by 6 global collaborators. Sample metadata almost always included a de-identified subject ID, COVID-19 status, age in years and sex. Where available, HLA class I and class II types were taken from metadata supplied by the sample provider and were not determined by assay-based typing. Paper-wide results and their limitations: The amount of clinical and demographic metadata varied by source and participant and was provided uncurated.

Each collaborating institution followed its own protocols to collect whole blood in K2EDTA tubes. Collaborator samples were shipped for TCRbeta analysis as frozen whole blood, isolated PBMCs, or DNA extracted from either sample type. TCRbeta CDR3 regions were amplified from genomic DNA by means of the immunoSEQ Assay, a bias-controlled multiplex PCR. On the study's bioinformatics: Nucleated cell counts per sample were estimated from amplification of reference gene primers within the assay. Sequence reads were collapsed and filtered to measure the absolute abundance of every unique TCRbeta CDR3 rearrangement. For each sample, productive Simpson clonality was calculated as the square root of Simpson's diversity index over productive rearrangements. TCRdb holds this immuneACCESS table with in-frame rearrangements only. Some clones are missing; in checked studies, unresolved V genes explain under half, and the rest has no known cause. Clone size and V and J calls were adopted from that table, with D and trimming inferred from the DNA. For this sample there are more than 95,000 clones; approximately 78% appear just once. The biggest ten clones account for approximately 15% of the sample.

A remark on this clone: Its antigen remains unidentified. Base quality data are lacking; no much larger clone is found one base away.

CDR1 MNHEY and CDR2 SVGEGT were looked up in the germline V gene. From its cysteine to its phenylalanine, the CDR3 spans 15 amino acids. Left in the record is the CDR3 DNA by itself, 45 bases read in frame from the first base. Trimming at the junction amounts to 0 bases on V and 0 bases on J, and the germline ends lie 6 bases apart. The sequenced sample was peripheral blood. The sequence derives from an elderly woman with acute or convalescent COVID-19. The V and J genes are TRBV6-2 or TRBV6-3 and TRBJ1-5, with the D gene uncertain. This receptor has the CDR3 CASSYSRYSNQPQHF. The sequenced DNA is TGTGCCAGCAGTTACTCCAGGTATAGCAATCAGCCCCAGCATTTT.